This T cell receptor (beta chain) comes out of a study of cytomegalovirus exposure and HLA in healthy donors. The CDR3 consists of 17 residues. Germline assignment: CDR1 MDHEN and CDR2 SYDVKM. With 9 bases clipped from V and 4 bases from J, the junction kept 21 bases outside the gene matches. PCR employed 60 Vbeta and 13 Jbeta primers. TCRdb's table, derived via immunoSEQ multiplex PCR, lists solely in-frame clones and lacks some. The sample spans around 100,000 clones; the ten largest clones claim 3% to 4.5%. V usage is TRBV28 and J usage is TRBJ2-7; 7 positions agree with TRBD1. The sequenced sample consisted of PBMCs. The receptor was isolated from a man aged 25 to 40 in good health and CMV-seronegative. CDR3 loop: CASTDNTHRGSGYEQYF. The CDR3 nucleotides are TGTGCCAGTACCGATAACACCCACAGGGGATCTGGATACGAGCAGTACTTC.